This record looks at one T cell receptor (beta chain) sequence and its context. In its sample, this clonotype was seen a few times. Its target antigen remains unknown. No base quality information exists; no much larger clone differs at one position. The CDR3 starts with the cysteine, ends with the phenylalanine, and has 13 residues. Here the CDR3 DNA is all that survives: 39 bases in frame from base 1. The germline V gene gives CDR1 as MNHEY and CDR2 as SVGAGI. Trimming takes 8 bases off V and 1 base off J; junction bases not matched to a gene: 2. These data belong to a study of T-cell memory formation after mild COVID-19 (dated by TCRdb to 2020 to 2023). At the level of the whole study: TCR sequence clusters from the two donors were found to be largely donor specific. The cohort comprised two young, previously healthy adult volunteers, one female and one male. Longitudinal TCRalpha and TCRbeta repertoire sequencing tracked T-cell clones expanding and contracting after mild COVID-19 in a couple of donors.

The instrument given in TCRdb is Illumina NovaSeq 6000. Using 5'RACE with constant-segment primers, TCRalpha and TCRbeta cDNA libraries were constructed, with sample barcodes and unique molecular identifiers added in the process. RNA was extracted from every sample with Trizol reagent. Amplification of the libraries took two PCR steps, and the second step added a second sample barcode plus Illumina TruSeq adapters. Sequencing of the libraries was done on an Illumina NovaSeq, producing 2 x 150 bp paired-end reads. In the original analysis: Demultiplexing of reads and collapsing into UMI-guided consensus sequences were performed with migec v1.2.7. Using mixcr v2.1.11, UMI consensuses were aligned to TRA and TRB V and J templates and then assembled into clonotypes. A clonotype was counted as expanded or contracted only when both edgeR and NoisET called the clonotype significant, with the noise models trained on biological replicates. For edgeR calls, a false discovery rate-adjusted p below 0.01 and a log2 fold-change threshold of 1 were applied. As an exploratory analysis of dynamics, max-normalized trajectories of the 1000 most abundant clonotypes were examined with PCA combined with hierarchical clustering. Each responding clone was given a CD4 or CD8 phenotype based on the CD4+ and CD8+ repertoires, which had been sequenced separately. Using fastp at Q25 and MiXCR, TCRdb reprocessed the public reads and kept productive beta chains. Every distinct CDR3 protein forms one entry, paired with its most common genes and DNA. What appears here as the V and J calls and clone size reflects TCRdb's work, not the paper's. Within this sample are about 240,000 distinct CDR3 sequences, with over 9% of them counted one time only. The ten most abundant clones make up 20% to 25% of the sample.

PBMCs were isolated by Ficoll-Paque density gradient centrifugation. Here is what the overall study found, with its caveats: Contracting CD4+ clones were located mainly in the CM and EM memory subsets, whereas CD8+ clones were found to be enriched in EMRA. Some responding clones were detected in pre-infection memory, which suggested that pre-existing cross-reactive memory T cells had joined the SARS-CoV-2 response. SARS-CoV-2 specificity was not confirmed for the second-wave clones peaking on day 37. Clones contracting from day 15 to 85 had balanced CD4/CD8 phenotypes, while a second wave expanding from day 15 to 37 was biased towards CD4+. Only a couple of mild cases were covered by the study, and larger cohorts that include severe cases with pre-infection samples were considered necessary.

Here the chain combines TRBV6-5 and TRBJ2-5, with 9 bases in between that match TRBD2. This TCR was recovered from a man between 18 and 35 years old who had mild COVID-19 (a few samples of this study predate the infection). The sample titles of this study are shuffled in the database, so cell type and time point are left out; the donor was told from shared clones. Sequenced material: PBMCs or a T cell subset sorted from them (not recorded which). CDR3 region: CASLAGTQETQYF. The DNA sequence follows: TGTGCCAGCCTAGCGGGGACCCAAGAGACCCAGTACTTC.